The clone carrying this T cell receptor (beta chain) was counted at least ten times. Its antigen is currently unknown. The study excluded patients with other autoimmune diseases, uncontrolled infections, pregnancy or lactation. Clinical symptoms, serum thyroxine, TRAb, thyroid ultrasound and orbital computed tomography formed the basis of diagnosis. It was from around 10 ml of fresh peripheral blood that the PBMCs came. These data are taken from a study of Graves' ophthalmopathy and Graves' hyperthyroidism. Notes on the study in general: Sensitivity reached roughly 71% and specificity 72.22% when the model predicted ophthalmopathy progression.

TCR beta CDR3 regions were amplified from RNA transcripts. HTBI primers primed a first-round RT-PCR, and a second-round multiplex PCR followed. TCRdb used MiXCR to reprocess the multiplex PCR reads, holding one entry per CDR3 protein. The table lists over 500,000 distinct CDR3 sequences, about a fifth of them singletons. This TCR derives from a woman younger than 30 with stable Graves' hyperthyroidism. Some clones in this sample may be carry-over from other donors' samples. The material sequenced was peripheral blood.

The DNA for the CDR3 is TGTGCCAGTAGTATAAAGATGAGGGGGTCCGCCTACGAGCAGTACTTC. Its translation: CASSIKMRGSAYEQYF. The chain has TRBV19 and TRBJ2-7; D possibly corresponds to TRBD1 (6 bases). Germline assignment: CDR1 LNHDA and CDR2 SQIVND (reference sequence). CDR3 length equals 16 residues. V dropped 2 bases and J dropped 2 bases, with 16 bases sitting between them.